The present TCR beta chain was sequenced within a study of beta chain features in type 1 diabetes. The authors reverse transcribed all of the isolated RNA, so sequencing captured expressed TCRB transcripts. Samples drawn from stem cell-like memory T cells averaged around 1 million reads. This table comes from immunoSEQ multiplex PCR, and its TCRdb copy is limited to in-frame clones, with some not included. The data hold approximately 120,000 clones, with about 40% observed a single time. Study results and limitations: VDJ junctions sequenced from type 1 diabetes patients showed fewer insertions and more deletions. Moderate yet significant TCRB CDR3 shortening was seen in Type 1 diabetes patients in all four CD4+ subsets. Unsettled here was the matter of whether HLA type influences TCRB rearrangement.

This clone was observed a few times. Its antigen is not known. The CDR3 extends over 14 amino acids. Unmatched junction bases numbered 5, after V lost 5 bases and J lost 2 bases. In germline, CDR1 is MNHEY, CDR2 SMNVEV (reference sequence). Material for sequencing was stem cell memory CD4+ T cells from blood. The chain uses TRBV27 and TRBJ2-7; 8 bases are a match to TRBD2. This receptor was taken from a young woman in good health. The CDR3 sequence: CASSPIAGTYEQYF. Written as DNA, the CDR3 is TGTGCCAGCAGTCCGATAGCGGGGACCTACGAGCAGTACTTC.